Listed below are T cell receptor beta chains from one sample, sequenced in a study of blood T cells in healthy people across ages. TCRdb called the 5' RACE reads again in MiXCR, with one record for every CDR3 protein. The data hold some 640,000 distinct CDR3 sequences, with 45% to 50% observed a single time. Sequencing used blood. All receptors derive from a woman aged 60-70 years in good health. Both conserved end residues are trimmed from each CDR3.

v_call	j_call	cdr3_aa
TRBV2	TRBJ2-7	AVHENEQY
TRBV20-1	TRBJ2-1	SAYSGPSSYNEQF
TRBV2	TRBJ1-1	ASSAVMNTEAF
TRBV5-1	TRBJ2-3	ASSLPGSGRSDTQY
TRBV24-1	TRBJ2-3	ATSDVAEIGTDTQY
TRBV6-6	TRBJ2-3	ASWGLGTDTQY
TRBV7-2	TRBJ2-1	ASSLGPGRGQIAVDSSYNEQF
TRBV6-6	TRBJ1-4	ASKGGYEKLF
TRBV7-8	TRBJ2-7	ASSLPGEQY
TRBV5-1	TRBJ1-2	ASSSDRGIYGYT
TRBV7-9	TRBJ2-7	ASSALGQNYEQY
TRBV5-1	TRBJ2-3	ASSRGQDTDTQY
TRBV4-2	TRBJ1-4	ASSHGQGEKLF
TRBV6-5	TRBJ2-1	ASSPTAISYNEQF
TRBV20-1	TRBJ1-2	SARSGSAGYT
TRBV7-3	TRBJ2-1	ASSSLAGGSYEQF
TRBV10-3	TRBJ1-1	AISESMGGTEAF
TRBV20-1	TRBJ2-3	SAIDGLSNTDTQY
TRBV7-9	TRBJ2-5	ASTLEWGRQETQY
TRBV5-5	NA	ASSFSGTRGSVYEQY
TRBV5-1	TRBJ2-6	ASSLLAGRGANVLT
TRBV30	TRBJ2-3	AWSVGDYPSTDTQY
TRBV6-2/TRBV6-3	TRBJ2-7	ASSRSGVQY
TRBV28	TRBJ2-3	ASSLRDRRTDTQY
TRBV12-3/TRBV12-4	TRBJ1-4	ASSPAPRGLF
TRBV9	TRBJ2-1	ASSGTGHLGNEQF
TRBV27	TRBJ2-7	ASSLAGSISYEQY
TRBV4-1	TRBJ1-5	ASSQEGQSDQPQH
TRBV7-6	TRBJ2-7	ASSLDSGGYEQY
TRBV2	TRBJ1-2	ASSGRRDGIRDYGYT
TRBV4-3	TRBJ2-7	ASSQERGQQYEQY
TRBV29-1	TRBJ2-7	SARDRGLYEQY
TRBV12-3/TRBV12-4	TRBJ2-3	ASSSPSDPGGTDTQY
TRBV6-7	TRBJ2-1	ASVLGEQF
TRBV9	TRBJ1-1	ASSKGRNTEAF
TRBV7-2	TRBJ1-4	ASSPLRSNEKLF
TRBV27	TRBJ1-4	ASRGQGLSVTNEKLF
TRBV5-4	TRBJ2-5	ASGTGQSKETQY
TRBV24-1	TRBJ2-1	ATSDSLSGVHNEQF
TRBV5-1	TRBJ2-7	ASSLPTSGLSYEQY
TRBV3-1	TRBJ1-5	ASSQTWSQPQH
TRBV28	NA	ASSGAGLEGSGPLDEQY
TRBV9	TRBJ2-7	ASSVSQGLFYEQY
TRBV7-2	TRBJ2-1	ASSEGTSGYNEQF
TRBV7-6	TRBJ2-5	ASSLGTLAGVREQY
TRBV5-1	NA	ASSLPTGQGIKYEQY
TRBV5-6	TRBJ2-7	ASSSRSYEQY
TRBV7-2	TRBJ1-5	ASSVVDKQPQH
TRBV11-2	TRBJ2-4	ASSLASTGSKNIQY
TRBV10-3	TRBJ2-5	AINNGGETQY
TRBV10-3	TRBJ2-1	AIAASGRYGEQF
TRBV7-8	TRBJ2-1	ASSLLGNSYNEQF
TRBV4-3	TRBJ2-3	ASSQDNRGTDTQY
TRBV9	TRBJ2-7	ASSVLDSASYEQY
TRBV13	TRBJ2-4	ASSLGENIQY
TRBV9	TRBJ2-3	ASSFSGSGADTQY
TRBV2	TRBJ2-6	ASSEEGTGANVLT
TRBV4-3	TRBJ2-7	ASSQEPGDHEQY
TRBV4-2	TRBJ2-3	ASSQDRDTQY
TRBV29-1	TRBJ1-1	SVKGRMNTEAF